These 8 T cell receptor beta chains were all obtained from the same sample, sequenced in a study of cytomegalovirus exposure and HLA in healthy donors. Primers included in the PCR were 60 Vbeta and 13 Jbeta primers. The assay was immunoSEQ multiplex PCR, and TCRdb's table has in-frame clones only and misses some. The table records about 130,000 clones, approximately 80% of them present only once. The sequencing input was PBMCs. Receptors were obtained from a male donor in good health and CMV-seropositive.

V is TRBV6-5 and J is TRBJ2-7, with TRBD2 matching over 9 bases. V was clipped by 0 bases and J by 5 bases; unmatched bases: 8. The CDR3 covers 16 residues. Germline CDR1 reads MNHEY; CDR2 reads SVGAGI. The CDR3 nucleotides are TGTGCCAGCAGTTACTCGGTAACGCTAGCGGGACACGAGCAGTACTTC. Translating gives CASSYSVTLAGHEQYF.

The chain combines TRBV9 with TRBJ2-5; the D is unclear. Deletions cut 2 bases from V and 0 bases from J, with 2 bases between. This CDR3 has 12 amino acids. The germline gives CDR1 SGDLS, CDR2 YYNGEE. The CDR3 DNA sequence: TGTGCCAGCAGCGTCAACCAAGAGACCCAGTACTTC. Its translation: CASSVNQETQYF.

The CDR3 region is CASSLDPDRGRGGYGYTF. CDR3 in DNA: TGTGCCAGCAGCTTAGACCCCGACAGGGGGCGGGGGGGCTATGGCTACACCTTC. This chain connects TRBV7-2 to TRBJ1-2; 10 bases are shared with TRBD1. CDR1 SGHTA and CDR2 FQGNSA come from the germline V gene. This CDR3 is built from 18 residues. J gave up 4 bases and V 1 base, and 12 bases lay outside the gene matches.

The rearrangement uses TRBV5-6 and TRBJ2-7; TRBD1 matches 7 bases. Germline CDR1 SGHDT, CDR2 YYEEEE. The CDR3 length is 14 residues. The J segment lost 0 bases and the V segment lost 4 bases, leaving 4 bases of the junction unmatched. The CDR3 DNA reads as TGTGCCAGCAGCCAGGACAGGCGCTCCTACGAGCAGTACTTC. Its translation is CASSQDRRSYEQYF.

This clone has a handful of counts. The chain couples TRBV2 to TRBJ2-7, with TRBD2 matching over 7 bases. This CDR3 contains 14 residues. V lost 8 bases to trimming and J lost 6 bases; unmatched junction nucleotides: 13. From germline, CDR1 is SNHLY and CDR2 FYNNEI. CDR3 DNA sequence: TGTGCCAGCGGAGGGGTGGCGGGAGTGAGCGAGCAGTACTTC. Encoded protein: CASGGVAGVSEQYF.

V usage is TRBV6-1 and J usage is TRBJ2-5; 11 bases agree with TRBD1. The closer fit of TRBJ2-7 to the DNA end suggests the J call may be wrong. Germline CDR1 and CDR2: MNHNS and SASEGT. The CDR3 is made up of 14 amino acids. CDR3 nucleotide sequence: TGTGCCAGCCTCCCTGGGACAGGGGGGACCGAGCAGTACTTC. Encoded protein: CASLPGTGGTEQYF.

V and J are TRBV5-4 and TRBJ2-7; D might be TRBD2 (6 bases). CDR1 SGHNT and CDR2 YYREEE come from the germline V gene (reference sequence). V dropped 4 bases and J dropped 5 bases, with 16 bases sitting between them. This CDR3 is 14 amino acids long. In nucleotides, the CDR3 is TGTGCCAGCAGCCCGGCGGGGTCCCCCAACGAGCAGTACTTC. Amino acid sequence: CASSPAGSPNEQYF.

The rearrangement uses TRBV5-1 and TRBJ2-7; tentative D call: TRBD1 (7 bases). Germline CDR1 SGHRS, CDR2 YFSETQ. The CDR3 has 16 amino acids. With 3 bases removed from V and 2 bases from J, the gap between germline ends came to 18 bases. CDR3 loop: CASSSWTGGYAYEQYF. The CDR3 DNA is TGCGCCAGCAGCTCCTGGACAGGAGGGTATGCCTACGAGCAGTACTTC.